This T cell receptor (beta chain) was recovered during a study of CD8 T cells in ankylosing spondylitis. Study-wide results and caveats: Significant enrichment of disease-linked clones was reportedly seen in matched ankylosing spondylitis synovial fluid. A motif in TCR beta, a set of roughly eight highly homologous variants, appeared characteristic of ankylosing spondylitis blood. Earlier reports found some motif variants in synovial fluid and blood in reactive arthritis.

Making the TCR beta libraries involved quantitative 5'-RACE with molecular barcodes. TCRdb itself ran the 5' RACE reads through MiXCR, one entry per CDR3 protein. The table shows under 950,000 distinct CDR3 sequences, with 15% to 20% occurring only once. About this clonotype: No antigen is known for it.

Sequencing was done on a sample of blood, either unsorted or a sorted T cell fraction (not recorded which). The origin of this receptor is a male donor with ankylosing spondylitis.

This chain's CDR3 is CSGTMSSGNTIYF. In nucleotides, the CDR3 is TGCAGCGGGACAATGAGCTCTGGAAACACCATATATTTT. The chain carries TRBV20-1 and TRBJ1-3; TRBD1 might be the D (6 bases). CDR1 and CDR2 (germline): DFQATT, SNEGSKA (reference sequence). The CDR3 consists of 13 residues.